This passage covers 29 T cell receptor beta chains from one sample sequenced in a study of T and B cells in COVID-19 patients. Multiplex PCR with BIOMED2 TRB-A/B primer pools amplified TRB rearrangements. TCRdb re-called the multiplex PCR reads with MiXCR, one entry per CDR3 protein. The sample has under 13,000 distinct CDR3 sequences, around 30% seen once; the top ten hold 14%. Each TRB amplification used about 250-550 ng of genomic DNA from blood. The sample comprised blood. The origin of the receptors is a human donor with active COVID-19.

CDR3 in amino acids: CSASLTGNYGYTF. In DNA form, the CDR3 reads TGCAGTGCTTCATTGACAGGGAACTATGGCTACACCTTC. This chain uses TRBV20-1 with TRBJ1-2; 7 bases align to TRBD1. J was trimmed by 2 bases and V by 5 bases; bases with no gene match: 5. CDR1 DFQATT and CDR2 SNEGSKA come from the germline V gene (reference sequence). The CDR3 runs 13 residues.

This clonotype rates as medium-sized. The V call is TRBV19, the J call TRBJ2-1; 8 bases fit TRBD2. CDR1 LNHDA and CDR2 SQIVND come from the germline V gene (reference sequence). The CDR3 is 17 amino acids. Trimming at V came to 4 bases and at J to 4 bases, leaving 12 bases not matched to a gene. Here the CDR3 reads CASSTGLAGDWYNEQFF. The DNA of the CDR3 is TGTGCCAGTAGTACAGGACTAGCAGGGGACTGGTACAATGAGCAGTTCTTC.

This sequence joins TRBV5-1 and TRBJ1-3; D gene uncertain. CDR1 SGHRS and CDR2 YFSETQ come from the germline V gene. The CDR3 length is 14 residues. V lost 2 bases to trimming and J lost 4 bases, with 10 bases between them. This CDR3 is CASSFEGWGNTIYF. Here the CDR3 DNA reads TGCGCCAGCAGCTTTGAGGGATGGGGAAACACCATATATTTT.

By proportion, this clonotype is medium-sized. V and J are TRBV6-2 or TRBV6-3 and TRBJ2-3, with TRBD2 as a possible D gene (5 bases). CDR1 and CDR2 (germline): MNHEY, SVGEGT. V lost 3 bases, J lost 10 bases, and 8 bases lay in between. The CDR3 extends over 11 amino acids. Written as DNA, the CDR3 is TGTGCCAGCAGTTATTTGGGAGCGCAGTATTTT. This codes for CASSYLGAQYF.

This clonotype was seen more than once but under ten times. The chain uses TRBV6-5 and TRBJ2-7; D is possibly TRBD1 (6 bases). This CDR3 contains 14 residues. V lost 0 bases and J lost 7, with 13 bases in between. Germline V gene sequence: CDR1 MNHEY, CDR2 SVGAGI. CDR3 sequence: CASSYSLTGYEQYF. Written as DNA, the CDR3 is TGTGCCAGCAGTTACTCTTTGACAGGTTATGAGCAGTACTTC.

This rearrangement joins TRBV6-6 to TRBJ1-5, with D unresolved. In germline, CDR1 is MNHNY, CDR2 SVGAGI (reference sequence). V lost 2 bases, J lost 6 bases, and 11 bases lay in between. The CDR3 contains 14 residues. The CDR3 region has the DNA TGTGCCAGCAGTTACACGATTCAAGGTCAGCCCCAGCATTTT. The encoded protein is CASSYTIQGQPQHF.

This clonotype was observed a single time. At one end the junction does not follow the germline gene, possibly because of a read error. The CDR3 nucleotides read TGCGCCAGCAGCTTAGGGGCTCAGGATACGCAGTATTTT. Its translation is CASSLGAQDTQYF. This chain uses TRBV5-6 with TRBJ2-3, with D perhaps matching TRBD1 (5 bases). The CDR3 is 13 residues long. Germline V lookup: CDR1 SGHDT, CDR2 YYEEEE.

This clonotype counts as medium-sized. The CDR3 DNA follows: TGTGCCAGCAGTTACGACAGGGGGCTCTACAATGAGCAGTTCTTC. Its translation: CASSYDRGLYNEQFF. The genes are TRBV6-5 and TRBJ2-1, with TRBD1 matching over 10 bases. This CDR3 contains 15 residues. The germline gives CDR1 MNHEY, CDR2 SVGAGI. V shed 2 bases, J shed 3 bases, and the junction held 1 base outside the gene matches.

The rearrangement links TRBV6-2 or TRBV6-3 to TRBJ1-2; TRBD1 matches 7 bases. With V trimmed by 6 bases and J by 0 bases, 4 bases remained unmatched. Germline V gene data show CDR1 as MNHEY and CDR2 as SVGEGT. There are 14 residues in the CDR3. For the CDR3, the DNA is TGTGCCAGCAGATTACAGGGGTCTAACTATGGCTACACCTTC. It translates to CASRLQGSNYGYTF.

There are a few counts of this clonotype. The rearrangement uses TRBV5-1 and TRBJ2-5, with D possibly matching TRBD1 (6 bases). Germline V lookup: CDR1 SGHRS, CDR2 YFSETQ. Trimming cost V 5 bases and J 3 bases, with 11 bases left between them. The CDR3 has 13 residues. CDR3 amino acids: CASRLNREETQYF. CDR3 DNA: TGCGCCAGCAGGTTGAACAGGGAAGAGACCCAGTACTTC.

V gene TRBV12-3 or TRBV12-4 combines with J gene TRBJ1-6; D possibly corresponds to TRBD1 (5 bases). With 5 bases removed from V and 9 bases from J, the gap between germline ends came to 14 bases. There are 14 residues in the CDR3. The CDR3 DNA follows: TGTGCCAGCAGTGAGGGGAGCCTGATTTCACCCCTCCACTTT. Protein product: CASSEGSLISPLHF.

By proportion, this clonotype is medium-sized (0.01 to 0.1%). The CDR3 DNA reads TGTGCCAGCAGTAAGGACAGGGTGGAGGCCTACGAGCAGTACTTC. Protein sequence: CASSKDRVEAYEQYF. The V gene is TRBV5-5, the J gene TRBJ2-7; 8 bases fit TRBD1. There are 15 residues in the CDR3. The V gene end was trimmed by 5 bases and the J gene end by 2 bases; junction bases not matched to a gene: 9. CDR1 and CDR2 (germline): SGHKS, YYEKEE (reference sequence). Full variable domain (remainder filled in from reference TRBV5-5 and TRBJ2-7): DAGVTQSPTHLIKTRGQQVTLRCSPISGHKSVSWYQQVLGQGPQFIFQYYEKEERGRGNFPDRFSARQFPNYSSELNVNALLLGDSALYLCASSKDRVEAYEQYFGPGTRLTVT.

This clonotype was found a few times. The rearrangement links TRBV6-2 or TRBV6-3 to TRBJ2-3; tentatively, D is TRBD1 or TRBD2 (5 bases each). Looked up from germline, CDR1 is MNHEY and CDR2 is SVGEGT. Trimming shortened V by 2 bases and J by 6 bases, and 12 bases separated the two germline ends. The CDR3 spans 14 residues. For the CDR3, the DNA is TGTGCCAGCAGTTACCAGTTGAGGGGTGATACGCAGTATTTT. As protein: CASSYQLRGDTQYF.

The chain joins TRBV18 to TRBJ1-4; D is unclear. CDR3 size: 14 residues. Trimming stripped 6 bases from V and 7 bases from J, with 15 bases between. CDR1 KGHSH and CDR2 LQKENI come from the germline V gene. The CDR3 is CASSSGSGSEKLFF. The CDR3, as DNA: TGTGCCAGCTCTTCGGGGTCAGGTAGTGAAAAACTGTTTTTT.

The gene calls are TRBV18 and TRBJ2-1, with D possibly matching TRBD2 (6 bases). This CDR3 has 16 amino acids. CDR1 and CDR2 from the germline V gene are KGHSH and LQKENI. V gave up 4 bases and J gave up 3 bases, with 16 bases separating them. CDR3 sequence (DNA): TGTGCCAGCTCACTAAGACGACTAGTAGGCTACAATGAGCAGTTCTTC. This codes for CASSLRRLVGYNEQFF.

The table lists this clonotype with a few counts. The rearrangement joins TRBV6-5 to TRBJ2-3; no firm D call. V was clipped by 5 bases and J by 4 bases, with 19 bases between them. The CDR3 sequence is 16 residues long. CDR1 is MNHEY, CDR2 SVGAGI, per germline. The CDR3 protein is CASSEGSVAGPDTQYF. The CDR3 nucleotides read TGTGCCAGCAGTGAAGGAAGTGTGGCCGGCCCAGATACGCAGTATTTT.

This clonotype was counted a few times. The chain links TRBV5-1 to TRBJ2-7; 9 bases are a match to TRBD1. Germline V CDR1 and CDR2: SGHRS, YFSETQ. This CDR3 is built from 14 residues. With V trimmed by 4 bases and J by 2 bases, 4 bases remained unmatched. CDR3 nucleotides: TGCGCCAGCAGCACGGGACAGGGAGCCTACGAGCAGTACTTC. It is translated as CASSTGQGAYEQYF.

This rearrangement joins TRBV19 to TRBJ2-3, with 10 positions matching TRBD2. V trimming: 4 bases; J trimming: 5 bases; junction bases outside the gene matches: 6. CDR1 and CDR2 from the germline V gene are LNHDA and SQIVND (reference sequence). This CDR3 region has 15 residues. The CDR3 DNA reads as TGTGCCAGTAGTAAGGCTAGCGGGGGCGGAGATACGCAGTATTTT. Translation gives CASSKASGGGDTQYF. Looking up the rest from reference TRBV19 and TRBJ2-3 gives the full variable domain: DGGITQSPKYLFRKEGQNVTLSCEQNLNHDAMYWYRQDPGQGLRLIYYSQIVNDFQKGDIAEGYSVSREKKESFPLTVTSAQKNPTAFYLCASSKASGGGDTQYFGPGTRLTVL.

This sequence joins TRBV6-5 and TRBJ2-2, with D hard to call. The CDR3 contains 14 residues. CDR1 MNHEY and CDR2 SVGAGI come from the germline V gene. V shed 5 bases and J shed 2 bases, with 9 bases lying between them. The CDR3: CASSELGNTGELFF. In nucleotides, the CDR3 is TGTGCCAGCAGTGAGTTAGGCAACACCGGGGAGCTGTTTTTT.

This clonotype has a handful of counts. The chain combines TRBV18 with TRBJ1-1; perhaps TRBD1 as D (6 bases). The CDR3 is made up of 16 amino acids. The V and J ends lost 3 bases and 5 bases respectively, with 19 bases between them. Germline values: CDR1 KGHSH, CDR2 LQKENI. The CDR3, as DNA: TGTGCCAGCTCACCGGGGGCCAACCGGGTTGGGACTGAAGCTTTCTTT. This encodes CASSPGANRVGTEAFF.

This clonotype was seen only a few times. The chain combines TRBV6-2 or TRBV6-3 with TRBJ1-1; D ambiguous. V was clipped by 0 bases and J by 0 bases, with 5 bases between them. This CDR3 is built from 14 residues. Germline CDR1 reads MNHEY; CDR2 reads SVGEGT. CDR3 DNA sequence: TGTGCCAGCAGTTACTCGAACGTGAACACTGAAGCTTTCTTT. Its translation is CASSYSNVNTEAFF.

About this clonotype: Compared with germline, one end of the junction differs, possibly owing to a read error. The V and J genes are TRBV10-3 and TRBJ2-5; D possibly uses TRBD1 or TRBD2 (5 bases each). The CDR3 has 14 amino acids. From germline, CDR1 is ENHRY and CDR2 SYGVKD. As DNA, the CDR3 is TGTGCCAGCAGTCCGGGACGTTTAGGAGAGACCCAGTACTTC. Translation gives CASSPGRLGETQYF.

The gene calls are TRBV12-3 or TRBV12-4 and TRBJ2-3, with 8 bases matching TRBD1. Trimming at V came to 5 bases and at J to 4 bases, leaving 5 bases not matched to a gene. The CDR3 runs 14 residues. The CDR3 region is CASSGQGPPDTQYF. The CDR3 nucleotides are TGTGCCAGCAGTGGACAGGGCCCACCAGATACGCAGTATTTT.

Here the CDR3 reads CASSMGQGARDEQFF. CDR3 sequence (DNA): TGTGCCAGTAGTATGGGGCAGGGGGCACGGGATGAGCAGTTCTTC. The V gene is TRBV19, the J gene TRBJ2-1; TRBD1 matches at 8 bases. Losses at the gene ends were 3 bases for V and 8 bases for J; bases not matched to a gene: 9. This CDR3 spans 15 amino acids. Germline CDR1 is LNHDA and CDR2 is SQIVND (reference sequence).

The chain links TRBV6-5 to TRBJ2-3, with 9 bases identical to TRBD1. The junction had 7 bases not matched to a gene; V was cut back by 7 bases and J by 2 bases. Germline CDR1 reads MNHEY; CDR2 reads SVGAGI. The CDR3 has 15 amino acids. The CDR3 DNA reads TGTGCCAGCACCCGAGGGGACAGGGTCACAGATACGCAGTATTTT. Amino acids: CASTRGDRVTDTQYF.

This chain connects TRBV20-1 to TRBJ2-5; 9 positions match TRBD2. Per the germline V gene, CDR1 is DFQATT and CDR2 is SNEGSKA (reference sequence). V was pared by 1 base and J by 0 bases, with 9 bases of the junction left unmatched. The CDR3 loop spans 17 amino acids. CDR3 in amino acids: CSARALLAGRNQETQYF. The CDR3 DNA reads TGCAGTGCTAGAGCGTTGCTAGCGGGACGCAACCAAGAGACCCAGTACTTC.

In its sample, this clonotype was seen a few times. J is TRBJ1-2 and V is TRBV5-6, with 8 positions matching TRBD1. J gave up 8 bases and V 5 bases, and 11 bases lay outside the gene matches. CDR3 length: 14 residues. Germline V lookup: CDR1 SGHDT, CDR2 YYEEEE. The CDR3 DNA reads TGTGCCAGCAGTAACGACAGGGGCGGACGCGGCTACACCTTC. It encodes CASSNDRGGRGYTF.

On this clonotype itself: A read error may explain this, as a much larger clone is one base away. This rearrangement joins TRBV6-5 to TRBJ2-2; D is possibly TRBD2 (6 bases). V lost 4 bases to trimming and J lost 2 bases, with 11 bases between them. This CDR3 has 15 residues. Germline V lookup: CDR1 MNHEY, CDR2 SVGAGI. The DNA for the CDR3 is TGTGCCAGCAGTTCGGGAGAGGGTAACACCGGGGAGCTGTTTTTT. Translation gives CASSSGEGNTGELFF.

The chain recombines TRBV7-9 with TRBJ2-2, with a weak D call TRBD2 (5 bases). From germline, CDR1 is SEHNR and CDR2 FQNEAQ (reference sequence). With 4 bases removed from V and 7 bases from J, the gap between germline ends came to 10 bases. The CDR3 runs to 13 residues. The CDR3 is CASSSGDFGELFF. The CDR3 region has the DNA TGTGCCAGCAGCTCCGGGGATTTCGGGGAGCTGTTTTTT.